The 19 T cell receptor beta chains below come from one sample, sequenced in a study of identical twins. TCRdb itself ran the 5' RACE reads through MiXCR, one entry per CDR3 protein. The table has 600,000 to 850,000 distinct CDR3 sequences, roughly 18% seen once. These data were likewise used in another study, on T cells expressing NK-cell markers.

Sequencing was carried out using PBMCs. All receptors derive from a woman in her late teens or twenties in good health.

This clonotype showed up many times. The rearrangement links TRBV9 to TRBJ2-1; TRBD2 aligns across 11 bases. CDR3 length equals 16 residues. Trimming removed 7 bases from V and 10 bases from J; junction bases left unmatched: 16. CDR1 is SGDLS and CDR2 is YYNGEE in the germline V gene. The CDR3 reads CASGPGTSGIRGEQFF. For the CDR3, the DNA is TGTGCCAGCGGCCCCGGGACTAGCGGAATTCGGGGGGAGCAGTTCTTC.

V and J are TRBV15 and TRBJ2-1; 7 bases are shared with TRBD2. This CDR3 spans 16 amino acids. Trimming removed 0 bases from V and 10 bases from J; junction bases left unmatched: 12. Germline CDR1 LNHNV, CDR2 YYDKDF (reference sequence). The CDR3 coding sequence is TGTGCCACCAGCAGAGATTGGGCTGGGACTAAGGGGGAGCAGTTCTTC. Its protein is CATSRDWAGTKGEQFF.

The chain links TRBV20-1 to TRBJ2-7; the match to TRBD1 covers 10 bases. Germline lookup yields CDR1 DFQATT and CDR2 SNEGSKA (reference sequence). V was clipped by 8 bases and J by 3 bases; unmatched bases: 10. This CDR3 has 14 residues. The DNA of the CDR3 is TGCAGTTGGGTACGTGGGACAGGGGTCTACGAGCAGTACTTC. As protein: CSWVRGTGVYEQYF.

This clonotype showed up many times. The chain recombines TRBV12-3 or TRBV12-4 with TRBJ1-2; D uncertain. The CDR3 is 11 residues long. With 3 bases removed from V and 8 bases from J, the gap between germline ends came to 7 bases. As DNA, the CDR3 is TGTGCCAGCAGTTTGTGGGAAGGCTACACCTTC. Translating it yields CASSLWEGYTF.

This clonotype came up a few times. This sequence joins TRBV10-3 and TRBJ2-1, with 7 bases that match TRBD1. The CDR3 covers 15 residues. From germline, CDR1 is ENHRY and CDR2 SYGVKD. The V gene end was trimmed by 7 bases and the J gene end by 0 bases; junction bases not matched to a gene: 6. The CDR3 reads CAITNRQGSYNEQFF. The CDR3, as DNA: TGTGCCATCACCAACAGACAGGGCTCCTACAATGAGCAGTTCTTC.

This clonotype occurred a few times. The CDR3 sequence: CSASYQGSSYEQYF. The CDR3 DNA sequence: TGCAGTGCTAGTTATCAGGGGTCCTCCTACGAGCAGTACTTC. The V gene is TRBV20-1, the J gene TRBJ2-7; D perhaps matches TRBD1 (6 bases). Germline-derived CDR1 and CDR2 are DFQATT and SNEGSKA (reference sequence). V was cut by 3 bases and J by 0 bases, with 12 bases left in between. The CDR3 consists of 14 residues.

This chain uses TRBV7-9 with TRBJ2-4, with 9 bases lining up with TRBD1. The CDR3 has 17 residues. The germline V gene has CDR1 SEHNR and CDR2 FQNEAQ (reference sequence). After removal of 6 bases from V and 0 bases from J, the junction contained 9 bases not matched to a gene. The CDR3 spells CASSSTGGGQAKNIQYF. DNA of the CDR3: TGTGCCAGCAGTTCCACAGGGGGCGGTCAAGCCAAAAACATTCAGTACTTC. The entire variable domain, with the rest obtained from reference TRBV7-9 and TRBJ2-4, is as follows: DTGVSQNPRHKITKRGQNVTFRCDPISEHNRLYWYRQTLGQGPEFLTYFQNEAQLEKSRLLSDRFSAERPKGSFSTLEIQRTEQGDSAMYLCASSSTGGGQAKNIQYFGAGTRLSVL.

The rearrangement links TRBV4-1 to TRBJ1-1; the D gene is possibly TRBD1 (6 bases). V lost 5 bases to trimming and J lost 2 bases, with 12 bases between them. CDR1 and CDR2 (germline): MGHRA, YSYEKL. CDR3 size: 14 residues. The CDR3 DNA reads as TGCGCCAGCAGCATCATGGGGGGCAACACTGAAGCTTTCTTT. Its translation is CASSIMGGNTEAFF.

The chain has TRBV3-1 and TRBJ2-7; 7 nucleotides match TRBD2. This CDR3 is 15 amino acids long. V gave up 1 base and J gave up 4 bases; unmatched junction bases: 7. Germline lookup yields CDR1 LGHDT and CDR2 YNNKEL (reference sequence). CDR3 DNA: TGTGCCAGCAGCCAAGGTCTAGCGGAGATATACGAGCAGTACTTC. Translated: CASSQGLAEIYEQYF.

The chain carries TRBV20-1 and TRBJ1-5, with D possibly TRBD1 on 6 matching bases. V was clipped by 3 bases and J by 5 bases, with 11 bases between them. The CDR3 runs to 13 residues. CDR1 and CDR2 (germline): DFQATT, SNEGSKA (reference sequence). The CDR3 nucleotides are TGCAGTGCTAGTCGACAGGAAGATCAGCCCCAGCATTTT. It codes for CSASRQEDQPQHF.

In its sample, this clonotype was seen a few times. For the CDR3, the DNA is TGCGCCAGCAGCCAAGCGGGAGAGGGAGATACGCAGTATTTT. It yields the protein CASSQAGEGDTQYF. The V call is TRBV4-3, the J call TRBJ2-3; possibly TRBD2 for D (6 bases). CDR1 LGHNA and CDR2 YSLEER come from the germline V gene. The CDR3 runs to 14 residues. The V end lost 1 base, the J end lost 5 bases, and 10 bases lay between the germline ends.

The chain employs TRBV6-5 and TRBJ2-6; D remains ambiguous. The CDR3 runs 19 residues. V lost 1 base to trimming and J lost 0 bases, with 16 bases between them. Germline CDR1 reads MNHEY; CDR2 reads SVGAGI. CDR3 loop: CASSYYISKPSSGANVLTF. The CDR3 coding sequence is TGTGCCAGCAGTTACTATATTTCAAAACCTAGCTCTGGGGCCAACGTCCTGACTTTC.

The rearrangement joins TRBV25-1 to TRBJ2-6; D unresolved. The CDR3 is 13 amino acids. Germline V gives CDR1 MGHDK, CDR2 SYGVNS. V shed 8 bases and J shed 2 bases, with 7 bases lying between them. CDR3 sequence: CASAFPGANVLTF. The DNA for the CDR3 is TGTGCCAGCGCCTTCCCTGGGGCCAACGTCCTGACTTTC.

The CDR3 sequence is CASSLAGYAEAFF. The DNA of the CDR3 is TGTGCCAGCAGCTTAGCGGGGTATGCTGAAGCTTTCTTT. The genes are TRBV7-2 and TRBJ1-1; no clear D gene. V dropped 0 bases and J dropped 6 bases, with 8 bases sitting between them. Germline CDR1 and CDR2: SGHTA and FQGNSA. This CDR3 has 13 residues. Based on the CDR3 plus reference TRBV7-2 and TRBJ1-1, the full variable domain is GAGVSQSPSNKVTEKGKDVELRCDPISGHTALYWYRQSLGQGLEFLIYFQGNSAPDKSGLPSDRFSAERTGGSVSTLTIQRTQQEDSAVYLCASSLAGYAEAFFGQGTRLTVV.

This clonotype was seen more than once but under ten times. This chain connects TRBV29-1 to TRBJ1-2; no definite D call. V lost 0 bases and J 6 bases, leaving 5 bases between the germline ends. Germline V gives CDR1 SQVTM, CDR2 ANQGSEA. CDR3 length equals 11 residues. The CDR3 DNA sequence: TGCAGCGTTGAAGAAGGAAATGGCTACACCTTC. Translation gives CSVEEGNGYTF. The full variable domain, its missing parts supplied by reference TRBV29-1 and TRBJ1-2, is SAVISQKPSRDICQRGTSLTIQCQVDSQVTMMFWYRQQPGQSLTLIATANQGSEATYESGFVIDKFPISRPNLTFSTLTVSNMSPEDSSIYLCSVEEGNGYTFGSGTRLTVV.

The table lists this clonotype with a few counts. The V and J genes are TRBV6-1 and TRBJ2-2, with D perhaps TRBD2 (7 bases). CDR1 and CDR2 (germline): MNHNS, SASEGT. The V end lost 5 bases, the J end lost 3 bases, and 13 bases lay between the germline ends. The CDR3 runs to 15 residues. This CDR3 reads CASSRGGVYTGELFF. CDR3 bases: TGTGCCAGCAGTCGAGGGGGGGTCTACACCGGGGAGCTGTTTTTT.

The chain has TRBV10-3 and TRBJ2-3; 12 bases are shared with TRBD1. In germline, CDR1 is ENHRY, CDR2 SYGVKD. This CDR3 has 16 residues. V lost 6 bases and J lost 4; bases outside the gene matches: 8. The DNA of the CDR3 is TGTGCCATCAGAGATCCCGGGACAGGGGGCCCAGATACGCAGTATTTT. Amino acid sequence: CAIRDPGTGGPDTQYF.

CDR3 DNA: TGCGCCAGCAGCTTGAGGGCTAGCGGGGGCTCGGAGACCCAGTACTTC. Protein: CASSLRASGGSETQYF. J is TRBJ2-5 and V is TRBV5-1, with 10 bases fitting TRBD2. The J segment lost 5 bases and the V segment lost 1 base, leaving 8 bases of the junction unmatched. This CDR3 has 16 residues. CDR1 is SGHRS and CDR2 is YFSETQ in the germline V gene.

The V gene is TRBV7-3, the J gene TRBJ2-1; 12 nucleotides line up with TRBD2. With V trimmed by 1 base and J by 7 bases, 8 bases remained unmatched. Per the germline V gene, CDR1 is SGHTA and CDR2 is FQGTGA. This CDR3 is built from 17 residues. CDR3 amino acids: CASSLSVSSGGANEQFF. Here the CDR3 DNA reads TGTGCCAGCAGCTTAAGCGTCTCTAGCGGGGGGGCTAATGAGCAGTTCTTC.